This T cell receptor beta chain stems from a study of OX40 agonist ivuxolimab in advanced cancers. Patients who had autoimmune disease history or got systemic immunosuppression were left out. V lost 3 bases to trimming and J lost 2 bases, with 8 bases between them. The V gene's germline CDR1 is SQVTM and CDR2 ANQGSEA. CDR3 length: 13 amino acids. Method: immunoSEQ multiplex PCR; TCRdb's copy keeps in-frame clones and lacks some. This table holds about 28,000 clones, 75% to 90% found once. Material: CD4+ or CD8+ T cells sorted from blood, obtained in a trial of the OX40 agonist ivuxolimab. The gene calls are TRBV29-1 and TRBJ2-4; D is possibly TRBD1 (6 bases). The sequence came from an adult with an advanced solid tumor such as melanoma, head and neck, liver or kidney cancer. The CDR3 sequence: CSVDTGTKNIQYF. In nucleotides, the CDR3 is TGCAGCGTTGATACAGGGACCAAAAACATTCAGTACTTC.